Following are 26 T cell receptor beta chains from one sample sequenced in a study of T-cell reconstitution after alpha-beta-depleted transplantation in children. This sample's TCRbeta library carried unique molecular identifier barcodes. TCRdb redid the calling of the PCR reads with MiXCR, one entry per CDR3 protein. Here the sample spans 800,000 to 1,000,000 distinct CDR3 sequences, about 30% being singletons. The sample consisted of PBMCs, mostly from graft donor cells, taken 360 days after TCRalphabeta/CD19-depleted stem cell transplant. These receptors all stem from a boy under three years old who had a stem cell transplant for SCID, so the T cells may come from the graft donor.

The CDR3 loop is CASSPRDPRNEQFF. The CDR3 nucleotides read TGTGCCAGCAGTCCGAGGGACCCCCGGAATGAGCAGTTCTTC. This chain links TRBV28 with TRBJ2-1; D might be TRBD1 or TRBD2, each matching 5 bases. Trimming shortened V by 5 bases and J by 7 bases, and 15 bases separated the two germline ends. Germline CDR1 reads MDHEN; CDR2 reads SYDVKM. CDR3 length: 14 amino acids.

There are many counts of this clonotype. The V and J genes are TRBV27 and TRBJ2-7; 10 positions agree with TRBD1. The CDR3 consists of 14 residues. V lost 4 bases, J lost 7 bases, and 7 bases stayed unmatched. The germline gives CDR1 MNHEY, CDR2 SMNVEV (reference sequence). The CDR3 DNA reads as TGTGCCAGCAGTTACCGGGACAGGGGATTTGAGCAGTACTTC. Amino acid sequence: CASSYRDRGFEQYF.

The chain recombines TRBV4-2 with TRBJ2-5; 11 positions match TRBD2. CDR3 size: 16 residues. CDR1 and CDR2 (germline): LGHNA, YNFKEQ. V lost 4 bases and J lost 5; bases outside the gene matches: 9. CDR3 amino acids: CASSPPGSGGAETQYF. The CDR3 bases are TGTGCCAGCAGCCCCCCGGGTAGCGGGGGGGCCGAGACCCAGTACTTC.

This clonotype was picked up a small number of times. This chain joins TRBV12-3 or TRBV12-4 and TRBJ2-1; 9 bases agree with TRBD1. This CDR3 is 15 amino acids long. Losses at the gene ends were 5 bases for V and 8 bases for J; bases not matched to a gene: 10. The CDR3 protein is CASSPDRGSRDEQFF. CDR3 DNA: TGTGCCAGCAGTCCAGACAGGGGGAGCCGGGATGAGCAGTTCTTC.

This clonotype was found a few times. The chain has TRBV12-3 or TRBV12-4 and TRBJ2-1, with a tentative D call TRBD2 (5 bases). The germline V and J ends were trimmed by 6 bases and 8 bases, with 20 bases remaining between them. This CDR3 is built from 15 residues. As DNA, the CDR3 is TGTGCCAGCAGAAAAACCGGGATCTCTCCCTATGAGCAGTTCTTC. Protein sequence: CASRKTGISPYEQFF.

This clonotype has only a few counts. The V and J genes are TRBV6-2 or TRBV6-3 and TRBJ2-1; 9 bases map to TRBD1. Trimming took 10 bases from V and 3 from J; bases not matched to a gene: 10. CDR3 length: 15 residues. The germline V gene encodes CDR1 MNHEY and CDR2 SVGEGT. CDR3 bases: TGTGCCATCTCCGGGACAGGGTATGTCTACAATGAGCAGTTCTTC. Protein sequence: CAISGTGYVYNEQFF.

This clonotype was observed many times. The chain combines TRBV2 with TRBJ2-1; D gene ambiguous. Per the germline V gene, CDR1 is SNHLY and CDR2 is FYNNEI. The germline V and J ends were trimmed by 5 bases and 10 bases, with 21 bases remaining between them. This CDR3 is 15 amino acids long. The chain's CDR3 is CASSSENLIRSEQFF. CDR3 bases: TGTGCCAGCAGTTCCGAAAACCTTATTCGATCAGAGCAGTTCTTC.

This clonotype was observed a few times. The chain uses TRBV5-5 and TRBJ2-2; D not resolved. This CDR3 contains 17 residues. Germline V gives CDR1 SGHKS, CDR2 YYEKEE (reference sequence). Trimming pared 3 bases from V and 6 bases from J, leaving 21 bases between. The CDR3 DNA sequence: TGTGCCAGCAGCTCCATTTTTTCCCGGACCCAGGCCGGGGAGCTGTTTTTT. Encoded protein: CASSSIFSRTQAGELFF.

This clonotype was counted only a few times. The V and J genes are TRBV5-1 and TRBJ2-7; D perhaps matches TRBD2 (6 bases). The germline V gene encodes CDR1 SGHRS and CDR2 YFSETQ. V lost 0 bases and J lost 0, with 13 bases in between. The CDR3 runs to 16 residues. The CDR3 DNA reads TGCGCCAGCAGCTTGGCCGGGGGATTAAGCTCCTACGAGCAGTACTTC. Protein: CASSLAGGLSSYEQYF.

This clonotype was seen a handful of times. This chain connects TRBV5-1 to TRBJ2-3; a possible D gene is TRBD1 (5 bases). Trimming stripped 4 bases from V and 0 bases from J, with 12 bases between. Per the germline V gene, CDR1 is SGHRS and CDR2 is YFSETQ. The CDR3 spans 15 residues. CDR3 DNA sequence: TGCGCCAGCAGCCTCAGGGTAACTAGCACAGATACGCAGTATTTT. Protein sequence: CASSLRVTSTDTQYF.

The sample holds a few counts of this clonotype. The J gene is TRBJ1-2, the V gene TRBV6-1; no firm D call. The germline gives CDR1 MNHNS, CDR2 SASEGT. The CDR3 extends over 16 amino acids. The V and J ends lost 10 bases and 3 bases respectively, with 24 bases between them. This CDR3 is CAIKGGDDHSYYGYTF. The DNA for the CDR3 is TGTGCCATAAAGGGAGGAGACGATCATTCTTACTATGGCTACACCTTC.

This clonotype has more than one count but fewer than ten. The chain couples TRBV5-1 to TRBJ1-1; no firm D call. Trimming cost V 0 bases and J 0 bases, with 15 bases left between them. The CDR3 is 17 amino acids. Germline V gene lookup returns CDR1 SGHRS and CDR2 YFSETQ. CDR3 loop: CASSLDFRRGMNTEAFF. The DNA for the CDR3 is TGCGCCAGCAGCTTGGACTTTCGACGCGGGATGAACACTGAAGCTTTCTTT. The full variable domain, rest sourced from reference TRBV5-1 and TRBJ1-1, is KAGVTQTPRYLIKTRGQQVTLSCSPISGHRSVSWYQQTPGQGLQFLFEYFSETQRNKGNFPGRFSGRQFSNSRSEMNVSTLELGDSALYLCASSLDFRRGMNTEAFFGQGTRLTVV.

V gene TRBV9 combines with J gene TRBJ1-1; unclear D gene. This CDR3 comprises 14 residues. Trimming pared 4 bases from V and 6 bases from J, leaving 16 bases between. Germline V gene data show CDR1 as SGDLS and CDR2 as YYNGEE. Written as DNA, the CDR3 is TGTGCCAGCAGCCTCAGCGGTGGCTTCGCTGAAGCTTTCTTT. Protein: CASSLSGGFAEAFF.

The chain has TRBV6-1 and TRBJ2-1; 8 nucleotides agree with TRBD2. Germline V CDR1 and CDR2: MNHNS, SASEGT. The CDR3 runs to 16 residues. Trimming at V came to 7 bases and at J to 5 bases, leaving 13 bases not matched to a gene. CDR3 residues: CASTSPRTGGNNEQFF. CDR3 coding DNA: TGTGCCAGCACCTCCCCCAGGACGGGGGGGAACAATGAGCAGTTCTTC.

There are a few counts of this clonotype. V is TRBV7-9 and J is TRBJ1-3; D is unresolved. Looked up from germline, CDR1 is SEHNR and CDR2 is FQNEAQ (reference sequence). The CDR3 totals 15 residues. V lost 1 base to trimming and J lost 0 bases, with 7 bases between them. CDR3 residues: CASSLEWLSGNTIYF. DNA of the CDR3: TGTGCCAGCAGCTTAGAGTGGCTCTCTGGAAACACCATATATTTT.

This clonotype was seen a few times. The chain employs TRBV15 and TRBJ2-2; 7 bases agree with TRBD2. Trimming cost V 4 bases and J 6 bases; bases outside gene matches: 8. The germline gives CDR1 LNHNV, CDR2 YYDKDF (reference sequence). This CDR3 contains 15 residues. The CDR3 nucleotides are TGTGCCACCAGCATAGAAGAAGGACTAGCCGGGGAGCTGTTTTTT. Its translation: CATSIEEGLAGELFF.

Ten or more counts support this clonotype. The J gene is TRBJ2-1, the V gene TRBV29-1, with D perhaps being TRBD1 or TRBD2 (5 bases each). The CDR3 has 12 amino acids. Germline CDR1 and CDR2: SQVTM and ANQGSEA. V gave up 2 bases and J gave up 4 bases, with 6 bases separating them. The CDR3 coding sequence is TGCAGCGTTGAATGGGGGTACAATGAGCAGTTCTTC. Protein sequence: CSVEWGYNEQFF.

In this sample, this clonotype turned up a few times. The chain recombines TRBV6-1 with TRBJ2-7; 8 positions agree with TRBD1. CDR1 is MNHNS and CDR2 is SASEGT in the germline V gene. The CDR3 contains 15 residues. V gave up 7 bases and J gave up 5 bases; unmatched junction bases: 13. DNA of the CDR3: TGTGCCAGCACCAGACTGGGGACAGGCATCAACGAGCAGTACTTC. Its translation is CASTRLGTGINEQYF.

This clonotype was seen a handful of times. This chain connects TRBV5-1 to TRBJ2-2; 9 bases map to TRBD1. The J segment lost 3 bases and the V segment lost 2 bases, leaving 8 bases of the junction unmatched. This CDR3 has 17 amino acids. Germline V gene sequence: CDR1 SGHRS, CDR2 YFSETQ. The CDR3 nucleotides read TGCGCCAGCAGCTTTAGGACAGGGGCGTTGGACACCGGGGAGCTGTTTTTT. It codes for CASSFRTGALDTGELFF.

This clonotype was observed a few times. The chain combines TRBV11-2 with TRBJ2-7; possibly TRBD1 or TRBD2 for D (5 bases each). V was pared by 1 base and J by 4 bases, with 14 bases between. Germline values: CDR1 SGHAT, CDR2 FQNNGV. The CDR3 runs 15 residues. The CDR3, as DNA: TGTGCCAGCAGCTTAGTCGCGAGGGGCGGTTACGAGCAGTACTTC. Encoded protein: CASSLVARGGYEQYF.

The V gene is TRBV5-1, the J gene TRBJ2-7; TRBD2 might be the D (5 bases). Trimming stripped 7 bases from V and 3 bases from J, with 11 bases between. The CDR3 totals 12 residues. CDR1 SGHRS and CDR2 YFSETQ come from the germline V gene. CDR3 loop: CASGSEGYEQYF. CDR3 DNA: TGCGCCAGCGGGAGTGAGGGCTACGAGCAGTACTTC.

A word on this clonotype: The junction and the germline gene differ at one end; a read error may be behind it. V and J are TRBV12-3 or TRBV12-4 and TRBJ2-7; D tentatively fits TRBD1 or TRBD2 (6 bases each). The CDR3 is made up of 15 amino acids. The chain's CDR3 is CASSLAEGGRYEQYF. CDR3 DNA sequence: TGTGCCAGCAGTCTAGCTGAGGGGGGCCGCTACGAGCAGTACTTC.

This clonotype was counted a few times. The J gene is TRBJ2-1, the V gene TRBV15; no reliable D call. The germline V gene encodes CDR1 LNHNV and CDR2 YYDKDF (reference sequence). Trimming removed 6 bases from V and 0 bases from J, with 9 bases in between. The CDR3 sequence is 14 residues long. This chain's CDR3 is CATSPELSYNEQFF. In DNA, the CDR3 is TGTGCCACCAGTCCCGAACTCTCCTACAATGAGCAGTTCTTC.

The chain has TRBV10-3 and TRBJ1-3, with D uncertain. The length of the CDR3 is 16 residues. Germline V gene data show CDR1 as ENHRY and CDR2 as SYGVKD. Trimming stripped 3 bases from V and 0 bases from J, with 12 bases between. This CDR3 reads CAISDPTSTSGNTIYF. The CDR3 nucleotides read TGTGCCATCAGTGACCCGACCTCTACCTCTGGAAACACCATATATTTT.

The chain recombines TRBV9 with TRBJ2-7; D perhaps matches TRBD1 (6 bases). The CDR3 is 14 amino acids. CDR1 is SGDLS and CDR2 is YYNGEE in the germline V gene. Between the trimmed V and J ends, which lost 4 bases and 1 base, there was a span of 12 bases. CDR3 in amino acids: CASSPTTGSYEQYF. CDR3 DNA: TGTGCCAGCAGCCCCACAACAGGGTCCTACGAGCAGTACTTC. Combining the CDR3 with reference TRBV9 and TRBJ2-7 gives the whole variable domain DSGVTQTPKHLITATGQRVTLRCSPRSGDLSVYWYQQSLDQGLQFLIQYYNGEERAKGNILERFSAQQFPDLHSELNLSSLELGDSALYFCASSPTTGSYEQYFGPGTRLTVT.

This chain uses TRBV5-1 with TRBJ2-1; D uncertain. The CDR3 is 14 amino acids. Germline V gene sequence: CDR1 SGHRS, CDR2 YFSETQ. V dropped 0 bases and J dropped 7 bases, with 11 bases sitting between them. This CDR3 is CASSLVGAMNEQFF. The CDR3 DNA reads TGCGCCAGCAGCTTGGTTGGCGCAATGAATGAGCAGTTCTTC.